This T cell receptor beta chain was documented in a study of T cell responses to AZD1222 COVID-19 vaccine. Findings and caveats of the study: Females made up more of the donors, who were largely white British, and clonal diversity may have come out too low. Spike-specific TCR breadth and depth were elevated following two AZD1222 doses.

Deletions cut 4 bases from V and 3 bases from J, with 4 bases between. CDR3 length: 11 residues. CDR1 and CDR2 from the germline V gene are SGHNT and YYREEE (reference sequence). Turning to this clone: What it binds is unknown.

Clones were read by immunoSEQ multiplex PCR, and TCRdb kept only the in-frame ones, dropping some. The data show 100,000 to 150,000 clones, approximately 86% seen once. Material: peripheral blood, obtained 28 days after the second AZD1222 dose. V is TRBV5-4 and J is TRBJ2-5; D not certain. The origin of this receptor is an adult who received the AZD1222 COVID-19 vaccine. The chain's CDR3 is CASSLKETQYF. CDR3 in DNA: TGTGCCAGCAGCCTCAAAGAGACCCAGTACTTC.